Listed below are T cell receptor beta chains from one sample, sequenced in a study of Tregs in tolerant kidney transplant recipients. The table came from immunoSEQ multiplex PCR; TCRdb's copy has only in-frame clones and leaves some out. The top ten clones hold 2% to 2.5% of a sample with tens of thousands of clones, 75% to 90% of them seen once. The sequencing here drew on Tregs from blood, taken before the transplant. Every receptor here comes from a human donor who received a combined kidney and bone marrow transplant. Both conserved end residues are part of each CDR3. Each record gives: V gene, J gene, CDR3 protein.

v_call: TRBV19
j_call: TRBJ2-7
cdr3_aa: CASSLAGQGVYEQYF

v_call: TRBV6-1
j_call: TRBJ1-4
cdr3_aa: CASISGFKEKLFF

v_call: TRBV7-2
j_call: TRBJ2-1
cdr3_aa: CASSLWRGGREQFF

v_call: TRBV6-5
j_call: TRBJ2-1
cdr3_aa: CASSREEGYNEQFF

v_call: TRBV29-1
j_call: TRBJ1-1
cdr3_aa: CSVRLVGWATEAFF

v_call: TRBV5-4
j_call: TRBJ2-6
cdr3_aa: CASSGAGANVLTF

v_call: TRBV11-3
j_call: TRBJ2-2
cdr3_aa: CASSAGLDRNTGELFF

v_call: TRBV18
j_call: TRBJ2-5
cdr3_aa: CASSLQETQYF

v_call: TRBV11-2
j_call: TRBJ2-7
cdr3_aa: CASSRRGVYEQYF

v_call: TRBV2
j_call: TRBJ2-5
cdr3_aa: CASSDEGVSEETQYF

v_call: TRBV19
j_call: TRBJ1-1
cdr3_aa: CASSTPGSVGTEAFF

v_call: TRBV20-1
j_call: TRBJ2-1
cdr3_aa: CSARRVNEQFF

v_call: TRBV29-1
j_call: TRBJ2-4
cdr3_aa: CSVGFRENIQYF

v_call: TRBV5-1
j_call: TRBJ1-6
cdr3_aa: CASSPGQAGGSPLHF

v_call: TRBV7-9
j_call: TRBJ2-1
cdr3_aa: CASSFIGEGNEQFF

v_call: TRBV21-1
j_call: TRBJ1-2
cdr3_aa: CASSGATGDRRGYTF

v_call: TRBV10-3
j_call: TRBJ1-2
cdr3_aa: CAISEPEGGYTF

v_call: TRBV6-5
j_call: TRBJ1-1
cdr3_aa: CASRTGRNTEAFF

v_call: TRBV6-1
j_call: TRBJ1-6
cdr3_aa: CASSYLGGRNSPLHF

v_call: TRBV2
j_call: TRBJ1-1
cdr3_aa: CASSVGMGGTEAFF

v_call: TRBV7-9
j_call: TRBJ1-1
cdr3_aa: CASSSQGGGTEAFF

v_call: TRBV7-2
j_call: TRBJ2-3
cdr3_aa: CASSLVSGGASDTQYF

v_call: TRBV9
j_call: TRBJ1-2
cdr3_aa: CASSVDGNYGYTF

v_call: TRBV2
j_call: TRBJ2-1
cdr3_aa: CASSRRTSGYNEQFF

v_call: TRBV6-5
j_call: TRBJ1-5
cdr3_aa: CASTVGPDQPQHF

v_call: TRBV5-1
j_call: TRBJ2-2
cdr3_aa: CASSLVVAGSNTGELFF

v_call: TRBV4-3
j_call: TRBJ1-2
cdr3_aa: CASSQGTGIYTF

v_call: TRBV6-6
j_call: TRBJ1-1
cdr3_aa: CASSTGDRRNTEAFF

v_call: TRBV5-1
j_call: TRBJ2-2
cdr3_aa: CASSLANTGELFF

v_call: TRBV27
j_call: TRBJ1-1
cdr3_aa: CASSSTGTGVGEAFF

v_call: TRBV15
j_call: TRBJ2-3
cdr3_aa: CATRTAGARTDTQYF

v_call: TRBV28
j_call: TRBJ1-1
cdr3_aa: CASSFPGRRAFF

v_call: TRBV11-2
j_call: TRBJ2-7
cdr3_aa: CASSYLPGLAGVTYEQYF

v_call: TRBV9
j_call: TRBJ1-4
cdr3_aa: CASSRRIGGDEKLFF

v_call: TRBV5-4
j_call: TRBJ1-2
cdr3_aa: CASSGQGRYGYTF

v_call: TRBV7-8
j_call: TRBJ2-7
cdr3_aa: CASSFWTSGARGVF

v_call: TRBV9
j_call: TRBJ2-2
cdr3_aa: CASSVDRVNTGELFF